This record concerns one T cell receptor beta chain sequence. The antigen is undetermined. The donors belonged to the roughly 130-subject validation cohort, separate from the 666-subject first cohort. Data came from immunoSEQ multiplex PCR; TCRdb stores just in-frame clones and leaves some out. The data hold over 110,000 clones, with around nine tenths observed a single time. This entry is derived from a study of cytomegalovirus exposure and HLA in healthy donors. Turning to the study itself: In a later analysis, it was reported that the approximately 120 validation repertoires had been produced on the same platform as the roughly 700 repertoires belonging to the first cohort.

Germline loops: CDR1 SQVTM, CDR2 ANQGSEA. The V end was cut by 1 base, the J end by 6 bases, with 16 bases between. This CDR3 has 15 residues. Study outcomes and limitations: Cytomegalovirus association was assigned to about 150 TCR beta chains. Using the classifier, cytomegalovirus status was reportedly diagnosed with high specificity and sensitivity.

The sample comprised PBMCs. The chain combines TRBV29-1 with TRBJ2-1, with a tentative D call TRBD1 (6 bases). The clonotype was recovered from a young man in good health and CMV-seropositive. This CDR3 reads CSVEVGGQALNEQFF. In DNA form, the CDR3 reads TGCAGCGTTGAAGTTGGGGGACAAGCTCTCAATGAGCAGTTCTTC.